This record looks at one T cell receptor (beta chain) sequence and its context. The sample originates from a study of CD8 T cells in Susac syndrome. Sequencing targeted TCR beta in T cells from blood (CD8+ and CD4+). Relapsing-remitting disease, either stable or active, was present in the multiple sclerosis controls, who were treatment-naive patients. An input of roughly 0.5 to 1 ug of RNA was subjected to reverse transcription using random hexamers. Amplification of the TCR beta CDR3 was carried out by immunoSEQ multiplex PCR, which spanned a total of 54 Vbeta and 13 Jbeta segments. From the immunoSEQ multiplex PCR reads, TCRdb called clonotypes with MiXCR, one entry per CDR3 protein. The repertoire has 150,000 to 200,000 distinct CDR3 sequences, 85% to 95% of them found once; the top ten carry around 0.15%. The germline V gene has CDR1 MNHEY and CDR2 SVGAGI. CDR3 length equals 15 residues. V dropped 4 bases and J dropped 2 bases, with 14 bases sitting between them.

Sequences were obtained from CD8+ T cells from PBMCs. The TCR comes from a human donor with multiple sclerosis. The chain has TRBV6-5 and TRBJ2-5; D tentatively fits TRBD1 or TRBD2 (5 bases each). CDR3 protein: CASSSTRGVQETQYF. The CDR3 coding sequence is TGTGCCAGCAGTTCTACAAGAGGGGTACAAGAGACCCAGTACTTC.